Each of the 8 T cell receptor beta chains below was sequenced from the same sample in a study of T cell repertoires in cytomegalovirus infection. TCRdb reprocessed the reads via MiXCR and lists one record per CDR3 protein. The sample carries around 490,000 distinct CDR3 sequences, more than 25% recorded once. The sample consisted of PBMCs. These TCRs come from a human donor in good health (CMV status not recorded). Some clones in this sample may be carry-over from other donors' samples.

Ten or more counts support this clonotype. A read error may account for a junction end that differs from germline. CDR3 DNA: TGTGCCAGCAGTCTATCAGGGTACACTGAAGCTTTCTTT. As protein: CASSLSGYTEAFF. V gene TRBV27 combines with J gene TRBJ1-1, with D possibly matching TRBD1 (5 bases). Germline V CDR1 and CDR2: MNHEY, SMNVEV (reference sequence). CDR3 size: 13 residues.

The chain has TRBV28 and TRBJ1-5; 8 positions match TRBD1. Germline CDR1 and CDR2: MDHEN and SYDVKM. The CDR3 has 16 residues. With 7 bases clipped from V and 0 bases from J, the junction kept 8 bases outside the gene matches. CDR3: CASTGDRIYSNQPQHF. In DNA form, the CDR3 reads TGTGCCAGCACCGGGGACAGGATCTATAGCAATCAGCCCCAGCATTTT.

The chain's CDR3 is CASRTGTGVMNTEAFF. CDR3 nucleotide sequence: TGTGCCAGCCGTACCGGGACAGGGGTTATGAACACTGAAGCTTTCTTT. The gene calls are TRBV5-6 and TRBJ1-1; 10 bases are a match to TRBD1. CDR3 length equals 16 residues. Germline CDR1 and CDR2: SGHDT and YYEEEE. V was pared by 7 bases and J by 0 bases, with 9 bases of the junction left unmatched.

The CDR3 nucleotides read TGCAGTGCGAGACCGGGACAGGATGGTGAAAAACTGTTTTTT. It codes for CSARPGQDGEKLFF. This rearrangement joins TRBV20-1 to TRBJ1-4; 8 nucleotides match TRBD1. V shed 6 bases, J shed 7 bases, and the junction held 10 bases outside the gene matches. Looked up from germline, CDR1 is DFQATT and CDR2 is SNEGSKA (reference sequence). The CDR3 covers 14 residues.

In this sample, this clonotype turned up a few times. The chain uses TRBV12-5 and TRBJ2-3; TRBD2 is a possible D gene (6 bases). Looked up from germline, CDR1 is LGHNT and CDR2 is FRNRAP. The V and J ends lost 3 bases and 6 bases respectively, with 13 bases between them. The CDR3 is 14 residues long. Here the CDR3 DNA reads TGTGCTAGTGGTTTCCCGGGACTCCCGGATACGCAGTATTTT. It is translated as CASGFPGLPDTQYF.

This clonotype was detected once. This rearrangement joins TRBV20-1 to TRBJ1-4; TRBD1 is a possible D gene (5 bases). Trimming removed 0 bases from V and 7 bases from J, with 15 bases in between. The germline V gene encodes CDR1 DFQATT and CDR2 SNEGSKA (reference sequence). The CDR3 is 15 amino acids. The CDR3 region is CSARDGWGVGEKLFF. For the CDR3, the DNA is TGCAGTGCTAGAGACGGTTGGGGGGTTGGTGAAAAACTGTTTTTT.

J is TRBJ1-4 and V is TRBV18; perhaps TRBD1 as D (5 bases). V was shortened by 0 bases and J by 6 bases, with 8 bases between the two germline ends. The CDR3 runs to 14 residues. The V gene's germline CDR1 is KGHSH and CDR2 LQKENI. The CDR3 DNA reads TGTGCCAGCTCACCACCAGGGACGGATGAAAAACTGTTTTTT. It yields the protein CASSPPGTDEKLFF.

Many counts were recorded for this clonotype. J is TRBJ1-1 and V is TRBV7-9, with no clear D. Germline lookup yields CDR1 SEHNR and CDR2 FQNEAQ (reference sequence). The CDR3 is 15 amino acids. Trimming took off 5 bases at V and 4 bases at J, with 17 bases between the two ends. The CDR3 coding sequence is TGTGCCAGCAGCCCCTACCCCGGTCTGGGCACTGAAGCTTTCTTT. This sequence encodes CASSPYPGLGTEAFF. Full variable domain (rest looked up from reference TRBV7-9 and TRBJ1-1): DTGVSQNPRHKITKRGQNVTFRCDPISEHNRLYWYRQTLGQGPEFLTYFQNEAQLEKSRLLSDRFSAERPKGSFSTLEIQRTEQGDSAMYLCASSPYPGLGTEAFFGQGTRLTVV.